This T cell receptor beta chain was sequenced for a study of cytomegalovirus exposure and HLA in healthy donors. Study outcomes and limitations: Testing in vitro showed a few CMV-associated chains specific for CMV antigens. Association of a missense DCLRE1C variant with TCR beta V- and J-gene trimming was reported in a later analysis.

The CDR3 consists of 14 residues. The V end was cut by 7 bases, the J end by 4 bases, with 15 bases between. Germline CDR1 is MNHNY and CDR2 is SVGAGI (reference sequence). Vbeta (60) and Jbeta (13) primers were used in the PCR. Sequenced by immunoSEQ multiplex PCR; TCRdb stores in-frame clones only, minus some. The profile shows approximately 70,000 clones, roughly 74% of them singletons. This clone appeared a few times. What it recognizes is unknown. Sequenced sample: PBMCs. The TCR sequence derives from a human donor in good health. The rearrangement links TRBV6-6 to TRBJ2-3; D uncertain. The CDR3 is CASTPEAFPDTQYF. Here the CDR3 DNA reads TGTGCCAGCACTCCCGAAGCCTTCCCAGATACGCAGTATTTT.